The TCR beta chain described here comes from a study of cytomegalovirus exposure and HLA in healthy donors. The study's findings and limits: It was approximately 160 TCR beta chains that were listed as cytomegalovirus-associated. Later, an analysis found that TCR clusters from the first cohort tended to co-occur in the roughly 120 validation repertoires.

The CDR3 sequence is 13 residues long. V lost 5 bases to trimming and J lost 5 bases, with 10 bases between them. Germline values: CDR1 SGHTA, CDR2 FQGNSA. Comments on this clone: What it recognizes is unknown.

The repertoire was sequenced with immunoSEQ multiplex PCR; TCRdb's copy has only in-frame clones and lacks some. The repertoire holds fewer than 400,000 clones, approximately 90% seen once, with over 0.8% in the top ten. The genes are TRBV7-2 and TRBJ2-4; D not resolved. The clonotype originates from a woman aged 18-29 years in good health and CMV-seronegative. The sequenced material came from PBMCs. The CDR3 sequence is CASSRPEQNIQYF. CDR3 sequence (DNA): TGTGCCAGCAGCCGGCCGGAGCAAAACATTCAGTACTTC.